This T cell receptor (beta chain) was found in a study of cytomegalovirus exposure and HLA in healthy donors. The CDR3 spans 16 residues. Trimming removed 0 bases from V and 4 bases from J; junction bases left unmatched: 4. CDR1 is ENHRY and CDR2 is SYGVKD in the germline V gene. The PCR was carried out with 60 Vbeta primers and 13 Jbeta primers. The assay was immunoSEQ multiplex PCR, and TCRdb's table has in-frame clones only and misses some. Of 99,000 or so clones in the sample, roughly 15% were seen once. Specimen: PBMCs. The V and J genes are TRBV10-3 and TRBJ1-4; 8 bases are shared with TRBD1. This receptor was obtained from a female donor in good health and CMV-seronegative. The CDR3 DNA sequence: TGTGCCATCAGTGAGTCTGGACAGGGTTTTAATGAAAAACTGTTTTTT. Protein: CAISESGQGFNEKLFF.